The next 23 T cell receptor beta chains were all read from a single sample in a study of blood T cell repertoires in COVID-19. Method: immunoSEQ multiplex PCR; TCRdb's copy keeps in-frame clones and lacks some. This sample has roughly 250,000 clones, with 88% found just once. The sample taken for sequencing was peripheral blood. The receptors stem from a woman aged 25 to 39 with acute or convalescent COVID-19.

The genes are TRBV5-1 and TRBJ1-4; possibly TRBD1 for D (6 bases). The CDR3 totals 14 residues. V lost 4 bases, J lost 2 bases, and 9 bases lay in between. CDR1 is SGHRS, CDR2 YFSETQ, per germline. The CDR3 protein is CASSTGSTNEKLFF. The CDR3 DNA reads TGCGCCAGCAGCACAGGGAGCACTAATGAAAAACTGTTTTTT.

This sequence joins TRBV7-2 and TRBJ2-5; D might be TRBD2 (6 bases). Trimming removed 1 base from V and 4 bases from J, with 10 bases in between. The CDR3 consists of 14 residues. CDR1 and CDR2 from the germline V gene are SGHTA and FQGNSA. The CDR3 DNA sequence: TGTGCCAGCAGCTTAGGGGCGGGACCAGAGACCCAGTACTTC. Translating gives CASSLGAGPETQYF.

The gene calls are TRBV19 and TRBJ1-2; 7 bases fit TRBD1. Germline values: CDR1 LNHDA, CDR2 SQIVND (reference sequence). Germline trimming cut 5 bases from V and 9 bases from J; bases unmatched to any gene: 9. The CDR3 spans 13 residues. CDR3 residues: CASSVTGSNRYTF. The CDR3 DNA reads as TGTGCCAGTAGTGTGACAGGGAGCAATCGCTACACCTTC.

This clone was observed a single time. The rearrangement uses TRBV28 and TRBJ1-2; 11 bases fit TRBD1. V shed 6 bases, J shed 6 bases, and the junction held 6 bases outside the gene matches. Germline V gene data show CDR1 as MDHEN and CDR2 as SYDVKM. The CDR3 has 14 residues. DNA of the CDR3: TGTGCCAGCAGAAGGACAGGGGGCGGGAATGGCTACACCTTC. Amino acids: CASRRTGGGNGYTF.

The rearrangement links TRBV6-5 to TRBJ2-1, with 7 nucleotides matching TRBD2. J was trimmed by 15 bases and V by 4 bases; bases with no gene match: 6. This CDR3 contains 11 residues. Germline assignment: CDR1 MNHEY and CDR2 SVGAGI. Here the CDR3 DNA reads TGTGCCAGCAGTTCCCCGGGAGGCCTGTTCTTC. It encodes CASSSPGGLFF.

The sample holds a few counts of this clone. This rearrangement joins TRBV11-3 to TRBJ2-5; D ambiguous. Germline CDR1 and CDR2: SGHNT and YENEEA. Deletions cut 5 bases from V and 2 bases from J, with 15 bases between. The CDR3 length is 15 residues. CDR3: CASSPPPHGQETQYF. In nucleotides, the CDR3 is TGTGCCAGCAGCCCGCCCCCCCACGGGCAAGAGACCCAGTACTTC. Variable domain in full (rest from reference TRBV11-3 and TRBJ2-5): EAGVVQSPRYKIIEKKQPVAFWCNPISGHNTLYWYLQNLGQGPELLIRYENEEAVDDSQLPKDRFSAERLKGVDSTLKIQPAELGDSAVYLCASSPPPHGQETQYFGPGTRLLVL.

This sequence joins TRBV7-9 and TRBJ1-6, with D uncertain. From germline, CDR1 is SEHNR and CDR2 FQNEAQ (reference sequence). The V and J ends lost 1 base and 5 bases respectively, with 9 bases between them. This CDR3 is 15 amino acids long. The CDR3 sequence: CASSLGPVDNSPLHF. Here the CDR3 DNA reads TGTGCCAGCAGCTTAGGTCCGGTCGATAATTCACCCCTCCACTTT.

The chain couples TRBV27 to TRBJ1-5; 8 nucleotides line up with TRBD1. The CDR3 is made up of 14 amino acids. Germline CDR1 and CDR2: MNHEY and SMNVEV (reference sequence). Germline trimming cut 4 bases from V and 5 bases from J; bases unmatched to any gene: 4. CDR3 loop: CASSSGGAYQPQHF. In DNA form, the CDR3 reads TGTGCCAGCAGTTCAGGGGGCGCGTATCAGCCCCAGCATTTT.

V is TRBV30 and J is TRBJ2-1, with TRBD2 matching over 10 bases. The J segment lost 6 bases and the V segment lost 1 base, leaving 3 bases of the junction unmatched. The CDR3 is made up of 14 amino acids. Germline V gives CDR1 GTSNPN, CDR2 SVGIG (reference sequence). The CDR3 coding sequence is TGTGCCTGGAGTGATACTAGCGGGATCAATGAGCAGTTCTTC. Translating it yields CAWSDTSGINEQFF.

CDR3 residues: CARSLAKWDKEYYGYTF. CDR3 coding DNA: TGTGCCAGAAGCTTGGCCAAGTGGGACAAAGAATACTATGGCTACACCTTC. V and J are TRBV5-3 and TRBJ1-2, with D possibly TRBD1 on 6 matching bases. TRBV5-3 is noted as an ORF with a role that remains uncertain. V was clipped by 0 bases and J by 3 bases, with 18 bases between them. The CDR3 contains 17 residues.

A word on this clone: The identical CDR3 is also encoded by other nucleotide sequences in the sample. This chain links TRBV29-1 with TRBJ2-5, with D perhaps TRBD1 (5 bases). The CDR3 loop spans 10 amino acids. The germline V gene encodes CDR1 SQVTM and CDR2 ANQGSEA. V was clipped by 6 bases and J by 5 bases, with 7 bases between them. The CDR3 here is CSVAGETQYF. The CDR3 DNA follows: TGCAGCGTCGCAGGGGAGACCCAGTACTTC.

The chain links TRBV19 to TRBJ2-7; 7 bases map to TRBD2. Germline CDR1 and CDR2: LNHDA and SQIVND (reference sequence). V lost 5 bases, J lost 1 base, and 2 bases stayed unmatched. This CDR3 is 13 amino acids long. This chain's CDR3 is CASSERDSYEQYF. CDR3 coding DNA: TGTGCCAGTAGTGAGCGGGATTCCTACGAGCAGTACTTC.

V gene TRBV4-3 combines with J gene TRBJ2-3; 9 bases are shared with TRBD2. Unmatched junction bases numbered 6, after V lost 0 bases and J lost 2 bases. Germline loops: CDR1 LGHNA, CDR2 YSLEER. The CDR3 extends over 17 amino acids. CDR3 loop: CASSQEPTSGFTDTQYF. DNA for the CDR3: TGCGCCAGCAGCCAAGAACCCACTAGCGGGTTCACAGATACGCAGTATTTT.

This chain joins TRBV7-2 and TRBJ2-6; D is uncertain. Germline CDR1 and CDR2: SGHTA and FQGNSA. This CDR3 contains 16 residues. V was shortened by 3 bases and J by 0 bases, with 9 bases between the two germline ends. The CDR3 region is CASSFMALSGANVLTF. CDR3 DNA sequence: TGTGCCAGCAGCTTTATGGCCCTCTCTGGGGCCAACGTCCTGACTTTC.

Written as DNA, the CDR3 is TGCAGCGTCGCGATTAGCGGGAAGATGTCCTACGAGCAGTACTTC. Protein product: CSVAISGKMSYEQYF. This chain links TRBV29-1 with TRBJ2-7; 8 nucleotides line up with TRBD2. Germline assignment: CDR1 SQVTM and CDR2 ANQGSEA. V lost 6 bases, J lost 1 base, and 11 bases stayed unmatched. This CDR3 spans 15 amino acids.

This clone was seen just once. A read error may explain this, as a much larger clone is one base away. The V gene is TRBV9, the J gene TRBJ2-1; TRBD1 matches at 8 bases. J gave up 7 bases and V 4 bases, and 10 bases lay outside the gene matches. The CDR3 sequence is 15 residues long. Germline V gene data show CDR1 as SGDLS and CDR2 as YYNGEE. CDR3 sequence: CASSKPGQGKNEQFF. CDR3 DNA sequence: TGTGCCAGCAGCAAACCTGGACAGGGAAAGAATGAGCAGTTCTTC.

This chain links TRBV18 with TRBJ2-7, with 14 bases identical to TRBD2. Trimming removed 3 bases from V and 1 base from J; junction bases left unmatched: 8. The CDR3 totals 18 residues. The germline CDR1 and CDR2 sequences are KGHSH and LQKENI. DNA for the CDR3: TGTGCCAGCTCACCGCTGACTAGCGGGAGGGCCGGTTCCTACGAGCAGTACTTC. Amino acid sequence: CASSPLTSGRAGSYEQYF.

The CDR3 DNA is TGTGCCAGCAGCTTGGAACACGCGGTGAACTATGGCTACACCTTC. Its protein product is CASSLEHAVNYGYTF. V and J are TRBV5-5 and TRBJ1-2; D remains ambiguous. V lost 0 bases to trimming and J lost 2 bases, with 11 bases between them. The CDR3 extends over 15 amino acids. Germline lookup yields CDR1 SGHKS and CDR2 YYEKEE (reference sequence).

In DNA form, the CDR3 reads TGTGCCAGCAGTTTCCGACAGGATTCGTATGGCTACACCTTC. This translates into CASSFRQDSYGYTF. The rearrangement uses TRBV27 and TRBJ1-2, with D perhaps TRBD1 (6 bases). This CDR3 is 14 amino acids long. The V end lost 3 bases, the J end lost 5 bases, and 13 bases lay between the germline ends. Per the germline V gene, CDR1 is MNHEY and CDR2 is SMNVEV (reference sequence).

The CDR3 sequence: CSVVPGRNTEAFF. DNA of the CDR3: TGCAGCGTTGTCCCGGGGAGGAACACTGAAGCTTTCTTT. V usage is TRBV29-1 and J usage is TRBJ1-1; D is ambiguous. The V end was cut by 4 bases, the J end by 1 base, with 10 bases between. The CDR3 is 13 amino acids. The germline gives CDR1 SQVTM, CDR2 ANQGSEA.

V is TRBV6-2 or TRBV6-3 and J is TRBJ2-1, with a weak D call TRBD2 (6 bases). CDR3 length: 15 amino acids. V was shortened by 0 bases and J by 8 bases, with 14 bases between the two germline ends. Germline CDR1 reads MNHEY; CDR2 reads SVGEGT. Here the CDR3 DNA reads TGTGCCAGCAGTTACTCGGGACTTGGGGTGGATGAGCAGTTCTTC. This translates into CASSYSGLGVDEQFF.

The CDR3: CASSEGTVIKNEKLFF. The CDR3 DNA sequence: TGTGCCAGCAGCGAGGGGACAGTGATCAAGAATGAAAAACTGTTTTTT. V gene TRBV5-4 combines with J gene TRBJ1-4, with 7 bases lining up with TRBD1. With V trimmed by 4 bases and J by 5 bases, 11 bases remained unmatched. CDR3 length: 16 amino acids. Germline values: CDR1 SGHNT, CDR2 YYREEE (reference sequence).

This chain links TRBV6-4 with TRBJ1-1; TRBD1 might be the D (5 bases). There are 13 residues in the CDR3. In germline, CDR1 is MRHNA, CDR2 SNTAGT. V was clipped by 2 bases and J by 5 bases, with 9 bases between them. The CDR3 here is CASSDREGTEAFF. The DNA for the CDR3 is TGTGCCAGCAGTGACAGGGAGGGGACTGAAGCTTTCTTT.